These T cell receptor beta chains were read from a single sample in a study of blood T cell repertoires in COVID-19. Libraries were prepared by immunoSEQ multiplex PCR; TCRdb keeps only in-frame clonotypes and omits some of them. The sample includes about 490,000 clones, approximately 85% of them seen just once. Material: peripheral blood. These TCRs come from a human donor in a cohort sampled during active COVID-19. The CDR3 runs from the conserved cysteine through the conserved F or W. Each record gives: clone size, D gene, J gene, V gene, CDR3 DNA, CDR3 protein. The D gene is left open where the match is weak. Clone size, where shown, is once, few, many, or a class for clones that have expanded.

few | . | TRBJ1-1 | TRBV9 | TGTGCCAGCAGCGTAGATCCGCGTGCTGAAGCTTTCTTT | CASSVDPRAEAFF
once | . | TRBJ2-3 | TRBV18 | TGTGCCAGCTCACCTGCAGGGACAGATACGCAGTATTTT | CASSPAGTDTQYF
. | . | TRBJ2-7 | TRBV19 | TGTGCCAGTAGTATCAAGGGGGAGAGGACTTACGAGCAGTACTTC | CASSIKGERTYEQYF
. | . | TRBJ2-3 | TRBV29-1 | TGCAGCGTTGAAAGGGAGACAGATACGCAGTATTTT | CSVERETDTQYF
. | . | TRBJ2-7 | TRBV6-2/TRBV6-3 | TGTGCCAGCAGTATTGAAGTTAGGGACACGATGATCTCCAGCTCCTACGAGCAGTACTTC | CASSIEVRDTMISSSYEQYF
. | . | TRBJ2-1 | TRBV11-3 | TGTGCCAGCAGCTCACATTACAATGAGCAGTTCTTC | CASSSHYNEQFF
. | . | TRBJ1-6 | TRBV3-1/TRBV3-2 | TGTGCCAGCAGCCAAGAAAATCTTTCCAATTCACCCCTCCACTTT | CASSQENLSNSPLHF
. | TRBD1 | TRBJ1-6 | TRBV7-9 | TGTGCCAGCAGCGAGACCGGGACAGGGGAGTATAATTCACCCCTCCACTTT | CASSETGTGEYNSPLHF
once | TRBD1 | TRBJ1-2 | TRBV13 | TGTGCCAGCAGCACCCGACCCGAGCGACAGGGGGGGAACTATGGCTACACCTTC | CASSTRPERQGGNYGYTF
. | . | TRBJ1-4 | TRBV5-1 | TGCGCCAGCAGTCGACAGGAGAATGAAAAACTGTTTTTT | CASSRQENEKLFF
. | TRBD1 | TRBJ1-3 | TRBV7-9 | TGTGCCAGCAGCCAGCAGGGGGCTGGAAACACCATATATTTT | CASSQQGAGNTIYF